This T cell receptor beta chain was observed in a study of blood T cells in healthy people across ages. For the study at large: Per two T cells, about one barcoded beta molecule was captured through template switching.

This clonotype was seen a handful of times. From germline, CDR1 is DFQATT and CDR2 SNEGSKA (reference sequence). CDR3 length: 12 amino acids. V was trimmed by 5 bases and J by 6 bases, leaving 12 bases between them. Then a second PCR, running about 7 to 11 cycles, was carried out with a sample-barcoded 5' primer and a J-beta primer mix. Each CDR3 protein gets one entry after TCRdb re-called the 5' RACE reads with MiXCR. The table shows 750,000 or so distinct CDR3 sequences, with more than 20% occurring only once. The same data also contributed to another study, on T cells of mothers and their children. That source adds: A slight, non-significant increase in overlap was found for related mother-child pairs relative to unrelated pairs.

The chain has TRBV20-1 and TRBJ2-3; either TRBD1 or TRBD2 may supply D (5 bases each). The TCR originated in a boy aged 10-17 years in good health. The specimen was blood. The CDR3 here is CSALRGFDTQYF. The CDR3 nucleotides are TGCAGTGCTCTGAGGGGTTTCGATACGCAGTATTTT.